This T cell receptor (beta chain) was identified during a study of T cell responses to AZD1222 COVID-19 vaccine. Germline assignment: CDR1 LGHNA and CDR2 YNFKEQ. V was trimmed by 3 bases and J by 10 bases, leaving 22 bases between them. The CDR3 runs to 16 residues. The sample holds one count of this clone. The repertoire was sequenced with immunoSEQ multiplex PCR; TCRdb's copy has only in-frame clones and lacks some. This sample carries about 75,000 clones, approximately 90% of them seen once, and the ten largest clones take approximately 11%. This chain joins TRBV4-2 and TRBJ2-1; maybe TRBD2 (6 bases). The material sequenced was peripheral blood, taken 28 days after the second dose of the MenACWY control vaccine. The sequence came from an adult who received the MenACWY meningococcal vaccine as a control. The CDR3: CASSHRGRDGSSEQFF. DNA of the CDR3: TGTGCCAGCAGCCACCGCGGGCGGGACGGGAGCAGCGAGCAGTTCTTC.